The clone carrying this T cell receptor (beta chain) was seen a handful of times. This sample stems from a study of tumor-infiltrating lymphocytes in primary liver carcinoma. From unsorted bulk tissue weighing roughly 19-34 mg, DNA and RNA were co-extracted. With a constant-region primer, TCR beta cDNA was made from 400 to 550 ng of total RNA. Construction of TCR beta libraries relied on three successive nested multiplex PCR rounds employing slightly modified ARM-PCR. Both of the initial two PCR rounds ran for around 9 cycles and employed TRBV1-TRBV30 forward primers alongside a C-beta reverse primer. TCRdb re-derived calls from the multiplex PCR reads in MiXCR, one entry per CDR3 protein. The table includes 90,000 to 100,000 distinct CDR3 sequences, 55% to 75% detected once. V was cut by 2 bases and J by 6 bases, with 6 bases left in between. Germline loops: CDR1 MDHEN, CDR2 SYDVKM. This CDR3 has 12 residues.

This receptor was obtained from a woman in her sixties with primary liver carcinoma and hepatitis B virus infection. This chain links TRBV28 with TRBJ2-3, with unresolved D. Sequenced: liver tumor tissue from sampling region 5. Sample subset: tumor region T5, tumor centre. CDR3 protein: CASSLLQDTQYF. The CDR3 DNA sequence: TGTGCCAGCAGTTTACTTCAGGATACGCAGTATTTT. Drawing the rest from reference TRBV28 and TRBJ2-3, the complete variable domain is DVKVTQSSRYLVKRTGEKVFLECVQDMDHENMFWYRQDPGLGLRLIYFSYDVKMKEKGDIPEGYSVSREKKERFSLILESASTNQTSMYLCASSLLQDTQYFGPGTRLTVL.